This entry is about one T cell receptor beta chain. This entry is derived from a study of blood T cell repertoires in COVID-19. CDR3 length: 14 amino acids. The germline V gene encodes CDR1 MGHRA and CDR2 YSYEKL. V was pared by 0 bases and J by 3 bases, with 1 base of the junction left unmatched. Method: immunoSEQ multiplex PCR; TCRdb's copy keeps in-frame clones and lacks some. In the table there are 150,000 to 200,000 clones, 80% to 90% of which are singletons. The chain joins TRBV4-1 to TRBJ2-7, with 8 bases lining up with TRBD1. This receptor was identified in a man over 45 with active or convalescent COVID-19. What was sequenced was peripheral blood. The CDR3 sequence is CASSQEGTGYEQYF. The CDR3 DNA follows: TGCGCCAGCAGCCAAGAAGGGACAGGCTACGAGCAGTACTTC.